The count of the clone carrying this T cell receptor (beta chain) is one. The sample is drawn from a study of blood T cells in healthy people across ages. A second PCR, run for about 7 to 12 cycles, used a sample-barcoded 5' primer plus a J-beta primer mix. TCRdb fed the 5' RACE reads into MiXCR, producing one record per CDR3 protein. The sample shows 450,000 to 600,000 distinct CDR3 sequences, roughly a quarter of them seen only once. The CDR3 totals 14 residues. Germline assignment: CDR1 MGHRA and CDR2 YSYEKL. The V and J ends lost 2 bases and 2 bases respectively, with 9 bases between them. The data also belong to a second study, concerning T cells of mothers and their children.

Sequencing input: blood. The gene calls are TRBV4-1 and TRBJ1-1; weak D call: TRBD1 (5 bases). The source is a boy aged 2 to 10 in good health. CDR3 nucleotides: TGCGCCAGCAGCCAACTGGGGACTAACACTGAAGCTTTCTTT. It yields the protein CASSQLGTNTEAFF.